A selection of T cell receptor beta chains follows, all from one sample in a study of vaccination effects on CD4 cells after COVID-19. Their cognate antigens are unknown. Libraries were prepared by immunoSEQ multiplex PCR; TCRdb keeps only in-frame clonotypes and omits some of them. The sample includes some 77,000 clones, roughly 70% of them seen just once. Sample: CD4+ T cells from PBMCs cultured with HCoV-OC43 spike peptides, taken before COVID-19 vaccination. The receptors were gathered from a human donor who received a COVID-19 vaccine. The conserved cysteine and the conserved F or W are not part of the CDR3 here. Each record gives: V gene, J gene, clone size, CDR3 protein. Size is stated for part of the rows, as once, few or many counts, or as a class when the clone is expanded.

V gene: TRBV19
J gene: TRBJ2-1
clone size: NA
CDR3 protein: ASTGHLYNEQF

V gene: TRBV7-2
J gene: TRBJ2-1
clone size: few
CDR3 protein: ASSVGSSNGQF

V gene: TRBV12-3/TRBV12-4
J gene: TRBJ1-6
clone size: few
CDR3 protein: ASSFGGNSPLH

V gene: TRBV5-6
J gene: TRBJ1-6
clone size: few
CDR3 protein: ASSLALPGVSSPLH

V gene: TRBV5-1
J gene: TRBJ1-2
clone size: few
CDR3 protein: ASSSTTGIYGYT

V gene: TRBV4-1
J gene: TRBJ1-2
clone size: few
CDR3 protein: ASSQDDRANYGYT

V gene: TRBV29-1
J gene: TRBJ1-1
clone size: once
CDR3 protein: SAVPTGGLWTEAF

V gene: TRBV4-3
J gene: TRBJ1-4
clone size: NA
CDR3 protein: ASSQDLLGTYGTNEKLF

V gene: TRBV6-6
J gene: TRBJ1-5
clone size: NA
CDR3 protein: ASSHHTAGVPYSNQPQH

V gene: TRBV15
J gene: TRBJ2-4
clone size: NA
CDR3 protein: ATSRALAKNIQY

V gene: TRBV30
J gene: TRBJ2-5
clone size: NA
CDR3 protein: AWGRQKTQY

V gene: TRBV6-2/TRBV6-3
J gene: TRBJ1-1
clone size: NA
CDR3 protein: ASSYSDRNTEAF

V gene: TRBV11-2
J gene: TRBJ2-1
clone size: NA
CDR3 protein: ASSDTGQLIDQF

V gene: TRBV5-1
J gene: TRBJ1-1
clone size: few
CDR3 protein: ASSLIGTGMGNTEAF

V gene: TRBV7-2
J gene: TRBJ2-3
clone size: NA
CDR3 protein: ASSLEGLNTDTQY

V gene: TRBV6-5
J gene: TRBJ1-6
clone size: few
CDR3 protein: ASNPRSGHSPLH